This T cell receptor (beta chain) was captured by sequencing in a study of PD-L1 blockade in urothelial cancer. Study details: Researchers found blood samples held a median of 141,255 T cells.

The V end was cut by 5 bases, the J end by 6 bases, with 14 bases between. This CDR3 has 13 amino acids. Germline V gives CDR1 MNHEY, CDR2 SVGAGI. Time point reported: pretreatment peripheral blood. Libraries were prepared by immunoSEQ multiplex PCR; TCRdb keeps only in-frame clonotypes and omits some of them. The repertoire consists of tens of thousands of clones, with roughly 84% occurring once and the leading ten covering approximately 10%. V usage is TRBV6-5 and J usage is TRBJ2-7; a weak D match, TRBD1 (5 bases). Sequencing was performed on PBMCs, taken around atezolizumab (anti-PD-L1) treatment. The source is a woman aged 70-85 years with urothelial cancer. CDR3 loop: CASSHTRDTEQYF. The CDR3 DNA reads as TGTGCCAGCAGTCATACCAGGGATACCGAGCAGTACTTC.